These 30 T cell receptor beta chains came from one sample sequenced in a study of human T cells and chemical hapten exposure. MiXCR, applied by TCRdb to the RACE reads, yields one record per CDR3 protein. Of tens of thousands of distinct CDR3 sequences detected, about 10% appear once; the ten largest clones hold roughly 2%. Time point indicated: patch test 2, 6 weeks after DPC sensitization. The treatment: therapeutic diphenylcyclopropenone sensitization with weekly scalp DPC. The sample consisted of whole blood, taken in connection with sensitization to the hapten diphenylcyclopropenone (DPC). Receptors were obtained from a man in his forties with alopecia areata. Some clones in this sample may be carry-over from other donors' samples.

The genes are TRBV10-3 and TRBJ2-2, with 9 bases that match TRBD2. V lost 7 bases, J lost 5 bases, and 17 bases stayed unmatched. CDR3 length equals 18 residues. Germline V CDR1 and CDR2: ENHRY, SYGVKD. The CDR3 sequence: CAINEGNLAGKGTGELFF. DNA of the CDR3: TGTGCCATCAACGAAGGAAATCTAGCGGGAAAAGGAACCGGGGAGCTGTTTTTT.

This clonotype has ten or more counts. This chain joins TRBV20-1 and TRBJ2-7, with 7 bases lining up with TRBD2. CDR3 length: 17 amino acids. J lost 0 bases, V lost 1 base, and 12 bases had no gene match. Germline loops: CDR1 DFQATT, CDR2 SNEGSKA (reference sequence). The CDR3 DNA follows: TGCAGTGCTAGAGGCGTGGGAACTAGCGCGAGCTCCTACGAGCAGTACGTC. It is translated as CSARGVGTSASSYEQYV.

This chain connects TRBV5-1 to TRBJ2-5; D perhaps matches TRBD2 (6 bases). V lost 3 bases and J lost 4, with 13 bases in between. Germline values: CDR1 SGHRS, CDR2 YFSETQ. The CDR3 contains 14 residues. The CDR3 DNA reads as TGCGCCAGCAGCTGGGGCGGGGTGTCAGAGACCCAGTACTTC. Its translation is CASSWGGVSETQYF.

This clonotype was counted at least ten times. The V and J genes are TRBV12-3 or TRBV12-4 and TRBJ2-1, with a weak D call TRBD2 (6 bases). V was shortened by 6 bases and J by 6 bases, with 12 bases between the two germline ends. The CDR3 consists of 13 residues. The CDR3 spells CASSPVGSNEQFF. The CDR3 bases are TGTGCCAGCAGCCCCGTCGGGAGCAATGAGCAGTTCTTC.

The rearrangement joins TRBV4-2 to TRBJ2-1; perhaps TRBD1 as D (5 bases). The germline V and J ends were trimmed by 1 base and 4 bases, with 23 bases remaining between them. Per germline, CDR1 LGHNA and CDR2 YNFKEQ. The CDR3 length is 19 residues. The CDR3 reads CASSQVGRETVSRYNEQFF. CDR3 in DNA: TGTGCCAGCAGCCAAGTGGGCAGGGAAACAGTCAGCAGGTACAATGAGCAGTTCTTC.

This clonotype was detected ten times or more. The V and J genes are TRBV5-6 and TRBJ2-6; 12 bases line up with TRBD1. CDR1 SGHDT and CDR2 YYEEEE come from the germline V gene. V shed 7 bases, J shed 1 base, and the junction held 9 bases outside the gene matches. The CDR3 loop spans 18 amino acids. The CDR3 sequence: CASSDRDRGLSGANVLTF. CDR3 nucleotide sequence: TGTGCCAGCTCCGACCGGGACAGGGGGCTATCTGGGGCCAACGTCCTGACTTTC.

The chain joins TRBV7-2 to TRBJ2-1; 10 bases are a match to TRBD2. Germline V gene data show CDR1 as SGHTA and CDR2 as FQGNSA. There are 16 residues in the CDR3. V was clipped by 0 bases and J by 9 bases; unmatched bases: 8. The CDR3 coding sequence is TGTGCCAGCAGCTTAGCGCAACTAGCGGGATGGACTGAGCAGTTCTTC. This translates into CASSLAQLAGWTEQFF.

This clonotype has ten or more counts. The chain uses TRBV10-3 and TRBJ1-1, with no clear D. This CDR3 comprises 14 residues. V was pared by 4 bases and J by 3 bases, with 12 bases between. Germline-derived CDR1 and CDR2 are ENHRY and SYGVKD. The CDR3 DNA is TGTGCCATCAGTGTGGAGGGCTTTTACACTGAAGCTTTCTTT. Translation: CAISVEGFYTEAFF.

This clonotype was seen many times. This chain connects TRBV30 to TRBJ2-2; the match to TRBD2 covers 11 bases. The CDR3 length is 15 residues. The V segment lost 2 bases and the J segment 7 bases; nucleotides outside the gene matches: 6. CDR1 is GTSNPN, CDR2 SVGIG, per germline (reference sequence). The DNA for the CDR3 is TGTGCCTGGAGTCCTAGCGGGAGGAGGGTCGGGGAGCTGTTTTTT. It specifies CAWSPSGRRVGELFF.

The CDR3 sequence is CASSLRGARANYGYTF. In DNA form, the CDR3 reads TGTGCCAGCAGTCTGAGGGGGGCGAGGGCTAACTATGGCTACACCTTC. V and J are TRBV28 and TRBJ1-2, with a weak D call TRBD1 (6 bases). The CDR3 sequence is 16 residues long. Germline assignment: CDR1 MDHEN and CDR2 SYDVKM. Trimming took 5 bases from V and 0 from J, leaving 16 bases between them.

This chain joins TRBV3-1 and TRBJ1-2; 10 bases match TRBD1. CDR1 LGHDT and CDR2 YNNKEL come from the germline V gene (reference sequence). This CDR3 has 15 residues. Germline trimming cut 1 base from V and 4 bases from J; bases unmatched to any gene: 3. The CDR3 is CASSQGQGASYGYTF. DNA for the CDR3: TGTGCCAGCAGCCAAGGACAGGGGGCTAGCTATGGCTACACCTTC.

About this clonotype itself: A much more abundant neighbour one base away suggests this may be a read error. The CDR3 coding sequence is TGTGCCGCCAGTGATCCCCGGGACAGCTACGAGCAGTACTTC. Translation: CAASDPRDSYEQYF. The chain couples TRBV24-1 to TRBJ2-7; 7 bases are shared with TRBD1. Germline lookup yields CDR1 KGHDR and CDR2 SFDVKD. This CDR3 contains 14 residues.

The sample holds many counts of this clonotype. The chain recombines TRBV29-1 with TRBJ2-1, with D perhaps assigned TRBD1 or TRBD2 (5 bases each). The V end lost 3 bases, the J end lost 8 bases, and 17 bases lay between the germline ends. The germline V gene has CDR1 SQVTM and CDR2 ANQGSEA. The CDR3 runs to 14 residues. CDR3 loop: CSVDGSGRRDEQFF. In DNA form, the CDR3 reads TGCAGCGTTGACGGGTCAGGGAGACGGGATGAGCAGTTCTTC.

The chain recombines TRBV19 with TRBJ2-7, with D uncertain. The CDR3 covers 15 residues. Germline V gene sequence: CDR1 LNHDA, CDR2 SQIVND (reference sequence). V was shortened by 3 bases and J by 0 bases, with 12 bases between the two germline ends. CDR3 sequence: CASSIFPESSYEQYF. The DNA of the CDR3 is TGTGCCAGTAGTATTTTCCCAGAGAGCTCCTACGAGCAGTACTTC.

This clonotype was detected only a few times. The chain carries TRBV12-3 or TRBV12-4 and TRBJ1-3; no definite D call. V gave up 5 bases and J gave up 0 bases, with 11 bases separating them. CDR3 length: 15 amino acids. The CDR3 spells CASSAGEGSGNTIYF. The CDR3 region has the DNA TGTGCCAGCAGTGCAGGCGAGGGCTCTGGAAACACCATATATTTT.

This chain links TRBV6-2 or TRBV6-3 with TRBJ2-2; 12 bases line up with TRBD2. After removal of 6 bases from V and 7 bases from J, the junction contained 12 bases not matched to a gene. CDR1 and CDR2 from the germline V gene are MNHEY and SVGEGT. The CDR3 spans 17 residues. The CDR3 reads CASSMTSGRRSGGELFF. CDR3 nucleotide sequence: TGTGCCAGCAGCATGACTAGCGGGAGACGGTCAGGCGGGGAGCTGTTTTTT.

The table lists this clonotype with many counts. This rearrangement joins TRBV10-3 to TRBJ1-2; D call uncertain. V lost 9 bases and J 1 base, leaving 15 bases between the germline ends. This CDR3 has 14 residues. Per germline, CDR1 ENHRY and CDR2 SYGVKD. CDR3 loop: CAMGEGTGNYGYTF. The CDR3 DNA is TGTGCCATGGGTGAAGGCACGGGTAACTATGGCTACACCTTC.

This clonotype has more than one count but fewer than ten. V gene TRBV24-1 combines with J gene TRBJ2-2; D possibly corresponds to TRBD1 (5 bases). Germline V gene data show CDR1 as KGHDR and CDR2 as SFDVKD. Trimming left V 3 bases short and J 4 bases short, with 11 bases between. This CDR3 is 15 amino acids long. CDR3 nucleotides: TGTGCCACCAGTGATAAAGGGGTGAGCACCGGGGAGCTGTTTTTT. Protein product: CATSDKGVSTGELFF.

V gene TRBV10-3 combines with J gene TRBJ2-7; D may be TRBD1 (6 bases). The V gene lost 4 bases and the J gene lost 6 bases, with 10 bases spanning the gap. Germline CDR1 ENHRY, CDR2 SYGVKD. CDR3 length: 12 residues. CDR3 residues: CAISVTGPEQYF. As DNA, the CDR3 is TGTGCCATCAGTGTCACAGGGCCCGAGCAGTACTTC.

The chain joins TRBV7-9 to TRBJ1-1; D possibly corresponds to TRBD1 (5 bases). CDR3 length: 13 amino acids. CDR1 and CDR2 (germline): SEHNR, FQNEAQ (reference sequence). V lost 3 bases, J lost 6 bases, and 11 bases lay in between. CDR3 sequence: CASSFRGVSEAFF. The CDR3 DNA sequence: TGTGCCAGCAGCTTTAGGGGAGTCTCTGAAGCTTTCTTT.

This clonotype was seen a few times. The rearrangement links TRBV29-1 to TRBJ1-5; tentatively, D is TRBD1 (5 bases). The CDR3 totals 15 residues. Germline V gene lookup returns CDR1 SQVTM and CDR2 ANQGSEA. Trimming shortened V by 4 bases and J by 3 bases, and 16 bases separated the two germline ends. CDR3 coding DNA: TGCAGCGTTGGATCAGGTAGGGGTGACAATCAGCCCCAGCATTTT. This translates into CSVGSGRGDNQPQHF.

The chain couples TRBV28 to TRBJ1-5; D gene uncertain. The CDR3 totals 14 residues. Trimming stripped 2 bases from V and 3 bases from J, with 8 bases between. The germline CDR1 and CDR2 sequences are MDHEN and SYDVKM. CDR3 DNA sequence: TGTGCCAGCAGTTTAACAACGCTCAATCAGCCCCAGCATTTT. Amino acids: CASSLTTLNQPQHF.

In its sample, this clonotype was seen many times. The chain is built from TRBV14 and TRBJ2-4, with TRBD1 matching 10 bases. Germline V lookup: CDR1 SGHDN, CDR2 FVKESK. V was clipped by 0 bases and J by 0 bases; unmatched bases: 5. The length of the CDR3 is 18 residues. CDR3 sequence: CASSQDLGDRGAKNIQYF. For the CDR3, the DNA is TGTGCCAGCAGCCAAGATTTGGGGGACAGGGGAGCCAAAAACATTCAGTACTTC.

This clonotype occurred many times. The chain carries TRBV7-3 and TRBJ1-1; no firm D call. Trimming shortened V by 2 bases and J by 0 bases, and 10 bases separated the two germline ends. The CDR3 is 15 residues long. Germline V CDR1 and CDR2: SGHTA, FQGTGA. Here the CDR3 DNA reads TGTGCCAGCAGCTTAGCAGGACCCATGAACACTGAAGCTTTCTTT. Protein product: CASSLAGPMNTEAFF.

This chain joins TRBV5-4 and TRBJ2-7; 9 nucleotides align to TRBD2. Germline V gene sequence: CDR1 SGHNT, CDR2 YYREEE (reference sequence). This CDR3 is built from 13 residues. CDR3 protein: CSYLAGPNYEQYF. The CDR3 DNA sequence: TGTTCCTATCTAGCGGGGCCCAACTACGAGCAGTACTTC. The variable domain in full, with the rest retrieved from reference TRBV5-4 and TRBJ2-7, is ETGVTQSPTHLIKTRGQQVTLRCSSQSGHNTVSWYQQALGQGPQFIFQYYREEENGRGNFPPRFSGLQFPNYSSELNVNALELDDSALYLCSYLAGPNYEQYFGPGTRLTVT.

This clonotype was detected only a few times. The gene calls are TRBV7-8 and TRBJ1-6, with D possibly being TRBD1 (5 bases). V lost 2 bases and J 5 bases, leaving 13 bases between the germline ends. Germline CDR1 SGHVS, CDR2 FQNEAQ. The CDR3 length is 16 residues. CDR3 sequence reads: CASSLSGRFNNSPLHF. In DNA, the CDR3 is TGTGCCAGCAGCTTATCGGGACGGTTTAATAATTCACCCCTCCACTTT.

This clonotype was counted at least ten times. The rearrangement links TRBV20-1 to TRBJ2-5, with 7 bases lining up with TRBD2. Germline assignment: CDR1 DFQATT and CDR2 SNEGSKA (reference sequence). V dropped 0 bases and J dropped 5; count of bases not matched to a gene: 9. The CDR3 sequence is 15 residues long. The CDR3 reads CSARDPRTSGETQYF. In nucleotides, the CDR3 is TGCAGTGCTAGAGACCCACGGACTAGTGGGGAGACCCAGTACTTC.

There are a few counts of this clonotype. This rearrangement joins TRBV4-2 to TRBJ2-7; 11 bases line up with TRBD2. The V segment lost 0 bases and the J segment 2 bases; nucleotides outside the gene matches: 3. The length of the CDR3 is 16 residues. Germline values: CDR1 LGHNA, CDR2 YNFKEQ. This CDR3 reads CASSQDGTSGPYEQYF. The CDR3 coding sequence is TGTGCCAGCAGCCAAGATGGGACTAGCGGACCCTACGAGCAGTACTTC.

This clonotype was seen more than once but under ten times. This chain joins TRBV7-3 and TRBJ2-2; 8 bases align to TRBD2. Trimming at V came to 6 bases and at J to 2 bases, leaving 8 bases not matched to a gene. Germline assignment: CDR1 SGHTA and CDR2 FQGTGA. The CDR3 totals 16 residues. DNA for the CDR3: TGTGCCAGCAGAGAATCCAGCGGGAGCAACACCGGGGAGCTGTTTTTT. This encodes CASRESSGSNTGELFF.

This clonotype was seen a handful of times. V gene TRBV6-5 combines with J gene TRBJ1-2; 7 positions match TRBD1. CDR1 and CDR2 (germline): MNHEY, SVGAGI. The V segment lost 7 bases and the J segment 5 bases; nucleotides outside the gene matches: 19. This CDR3 is 17 amino acids long. The CDR3 region has the DNA TGTGCCAGCACTTCCCTCGGCAGAGACAGGGCCATTTATGGCTACACCTTC. Translating it yields CASTSLGRDRAIYGYTF.